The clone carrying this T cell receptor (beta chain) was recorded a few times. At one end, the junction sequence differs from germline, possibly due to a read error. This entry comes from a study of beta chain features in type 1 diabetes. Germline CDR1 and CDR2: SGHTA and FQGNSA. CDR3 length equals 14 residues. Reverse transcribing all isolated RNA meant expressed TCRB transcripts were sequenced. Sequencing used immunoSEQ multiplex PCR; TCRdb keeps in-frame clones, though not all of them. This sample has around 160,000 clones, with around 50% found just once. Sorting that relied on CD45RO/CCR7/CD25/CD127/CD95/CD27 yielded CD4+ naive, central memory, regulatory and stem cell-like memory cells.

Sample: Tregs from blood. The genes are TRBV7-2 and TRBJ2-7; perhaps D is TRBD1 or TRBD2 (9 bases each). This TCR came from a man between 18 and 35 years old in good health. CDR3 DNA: TGTGCCAGCAGCCTAGCGGGACAGGGCTACGAGCAGTACTTC. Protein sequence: CASSLAGQGYEQYF. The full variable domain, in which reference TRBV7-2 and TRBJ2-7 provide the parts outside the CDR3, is GAGVSQSPSNKVTEKGKDVELRCDPISGHTALYWYRQSLGQGLEFLIYFQGNSAPDKSGLPSDRFSAERTGGSVSTLTIQRTQQEDSAVYLCASSLAGQGYEQYFGPGTRLTVT.